This TCR beta chain was observed in a study of radiation and T cells in renal cell carcinoma. Whole-study findings and limits: From baseline, blood top tumor clonotypes peaked at 2 weeks post-radiation. Pretreatment tumor biopsies were lacking, so baseline clonotypes are unknown.

Note on this clone: Its antigen remains unidentified.

The time point: blood 4 weeks post-SBRT, at nephrectomy. Stated treatment: 15 Gy SBRT to primary tumor, nephrectomy 4 weeks later. Serial blood draws occurred at baseline and 2 and 4 weeks post-SBRT. V shed 6 bases, J shed 6 bases, and the junction held 6 bases outside the gene matches. Germline V gene data show CDR1 as MGHRA and CDR2 as YSYEKL. The CDR3 extends over 14 amino acids. Data came from immunoSEQ multiplex PCR; TCRdb stores just in-frame clones and leaves some out. The sample holds roughly 82,000 clones; 70% to 90% are singletons and the top ten take about 6%. The chain is built from TRBV4-1 and TRBJ2-4, with 9 bases aligning to TRBD1. The clonotype was recovered from a woman in her seventies with renal cell carcinoma. Here the sequenced sample was blood, taken from a patient whose treatment included radiotherapy and nephrectomy. The CDR3 is CASRPQGAGNIQYF. The CDR3 nucleotides are TGCGCCAGCAGACCACAGGGGGCTGGAAACATTCAGTACTTC.